This T cell receptor (beta chain) was recovered during a study of T cells in Graves' hyperthyroidism and ophthalmopathy (dated by TCRdb to about 2019). Notes on the research overall: A discovery cohort of about 95 patients, about 44 with Graves' ophthalmopathy and approximately 55 with stable Graves' hyperthyroidism, was used to find distinguishing TCR V-J signatures. An independent validation cohort of 18 to 20 hyperthyroidism patients and about 15 patients who later progressed to ophthalmopathy tested prospective prediction of ophthalmopathy. The 75 to 100 discovery patients were randomly split 7:3 into training and test sets. Thyroid tissue and blood T-cell repertoires from several Graves' hyperthyroidism patients were also compared in the study. Once sampling was done, hyperthyroidism patients were given methimazole at a starting dose of 30 mg daily, whereas ophthalmopathy patients were given high-dose intravenous methylprednisolone. According to the paper, TCR Vbeta CDR3 sequencing was carried out on 135 peripheral blood samples, which came from fewer than 50 ophthalmopathy, about 75 hyperthyroidism and some 17 progressor patients.

About this clonotype: This receptor's antigen is unknown. Within one base of it there is no much larger clone, and no base qualities were kept.

A patient counted as having stable Graves' hyperthyroidism if no progression to ophthalmopathy occurred over 18 months of follow-up. Hyperthyroidism patients were aged 18 to 65 years and newly diagnosed, with disease duration of less than 2 months. Exclusion was applied to patients with uncontrolled infections, other autoimmune diseases, pregnancy or lactation. Diagnoses were established on the basis of clinical symptoms, serum thyroxine and TRAb, thyroid ultrasound, and orbital computed tomography. Trizol reagent was used to extract total RNA, and RNA quality was then checked on an Agilent 2100 Bioanalyzer. TCR beta CDR3 regions were amplified from RNA transcripts. The TCR CDR3 was subjected to a first round of RT-PCR using the HTBI primer set and the Qiagen OneStep RT-PCR kit. Libraries were constructed in a second round of multiplex PCR, after which size selection and purification were performed. Libraries were sequenced paired-end with 100 bp reads on an Illumina HiSeq2000. Processing in the source paper ran as follows. SOAPnuke was used to process the raw data, throwing out any read that contained adapters or uncalled bases, had a mean Phred below 15, or lacked an exact constant-primer or identifier match. High-quality paired reads were merged with COPE v1.2.5, and unique nucleotide sequences were defined as clonotypes. Clonotypes were aligned to IMGT TRBV, TRBD and TRBJ reference segments using MiTCR v1.1. The analysis included only V-J combinations with a frequency above 0.0001, which together covered 98% to 99.2% of the repertoires. A TCS score was defined as the ratio of F50 (clonal expansion) to E x V (chaos), with BLOSUM62-based TCRdist applied between CDR3 peptides within each V-J. Welch's t-statistics and random forest reduced around 550 V-J features to 13, which were used in a naive Bayes classifier (R e1071). The Morisita-Horn index was used to measure how similar the thyroid and blood repertoires were. TCRdb trimmed the raw reads at Q25, called clones with MiXCR and kept productive beta chains. When rows share a CDR3 protein, they turn into one entry using the most common DNA and genes. The V and J calls were determined by TCRdb, not by the authors. For this sample the table gives around 580,000 distinct CDR3 sequences, of which about 43% were detected only once. Around 7.7% of the sample goes to the ten largest clones.

Overall results and qualifications from the work: A 13 V-J signature model separated ophthalmopathy from stable hyperthyroidism, with approximately 86% sensitivity and 81% to 82% specificity in cross-validation and 80%/75% in testing. No statistical method was used to fix the sample size in advance, and group allocation was not hidden from the investigators. Blood samples also contained most of the expanded thyroid clonotypes (frequency above 0.001), which suggests that blood repertoires may reflect thyroid immune responses. In validation, the model predicted progression to ophthalmopathy with over 60% sensitivity and 72% to 85% specificity, a median of about 6.7 months before onset.

Germline trimming amounts to 6 bases on V and 4 bases on J, with 7 as the count of junction bases outside the gene matches. The germline V gene (reference sequence) sets CDR1 to MNHEY and CDR2 to SMNVEV. Its CDR3 holds 15 amino acids, cysteine through phenylalanine. The sequence is cut down to CDR3 DNA, 45 bases in frame from base 1. The chain links TRBV27 with TRBJ1-3; TRBD1 fits 9 bases in the junction. The sequence came from a woman younger than 35 with Graves' hyperthyroidism. The sequenced sample was peripheral blood or thyroid tissue (not recorded which). The DNA sequence is given as TGTGCCAGCAGCCCTACGACAGGGGGAGGAAACACCATATATTTT. Its product reads: CASSPTTGGGNTIYF.